Described below is a single T cell receptor beta chain sequence and its context. Its antigen remains unidentified. It has no much larger one-base neighbor in the sample; base qualities were not kept. The High Capacity cDNA Reverse Transcription Kit was used to reverse transcribe all of the isolated RNA, meaning that expressed TCRB transcripts were what got sequenced. Deep immunoSEQ sequencing was performed on naive, central memory and regulatory T cell samples, with an average of around 3.4 million total reads per sample. Sorted cells were lysed in RLT buffer and RNA was extracted with DNase-treated RNeasy Micro or Mini kits, depending on cell number. To prevent cross-contamination, each cell subset was processed individually, whereas patient and healthy donor samples were processed jointly. The immunoSEQ multiplex PCR was used to amplify TCRB sequences from cDNA, yielding 87-bp fragments that span the CDR3 region. The amplicons were sequenced using the Illumina HiSeq platform. The study's own analysis went as follows. Synthetic template baselines were used to correct PCR bias computationally, reads within Hamming distance 2 were collapsed, and singletons that could not be merged were discarded. Reads were aligned to IMGT to assign V, D and J genes, CDR3 length, and insertions or deletions at six rearrangement sites. Within each subset, clonotype counts were normalized to sorted cell number, and only after that were true diversity and Gini coefficients computed with the tcR R package. Repertoire sharing was quantified using the overlap coefficient calculated on TCRB nucleotide sequences. What TCRdb holds here is the immuneACCESS table cut down to in-frame rearrangements. Part of the clones is not present; checked against another copy, under half of the missing clones reflect an unresolved V gene, and the others are unexplained. V and J calls plus clone size are reproduced from that table; the DNA served to infer D and trimming. The sample includes about 240,000 clones, with 25% to 30% observed a single time. The top ten hold more than 3% of the sample.

These data belong to a study of beta chain features in type 1 diabetes (dated by TCRdb to the late 2010s). About the investigation overall: Patients and healthy donors did not differ in mean age, gender distribution, total cell number or subset yield. A total of some 110 million sorted cells were examined across all samples, and the number of cells per subset was strongly correlated with RNA yield. In the study, recently diagnosed type 1 diabetes patients and matched healthy donors were compared on the TCRB repertoires of their sorted circulating CD4+ T cell subsets. Naive and central memory subsets were obtained from all 30 or so donors, but regulatory and stem cell-like memory subsets were isolated from only 8 patients and roughly eight healthy donors.

Trimming removed 8 bases from V and 0 bases from J, leaving 11 bases between the germline ends. The CDR3 has 14 amino acids, counting the end cysteine and phenylalanine. CDR3 DNA only is kept here, 42 bases in frame from base 1. As encoded in the germline V gene, CDR1 is MDHEN while CDR2 is SYDVKM. Each donor gave one peripheral blood draw, averaging roughly 100 mL, which was collected into heparinised tubes. Using a panel that included CD45RO, CCR7, CD25, CD127, CD95 and CD27, naive, central memory, regulatory and stem cell-like memory CD4+ T cells were sorted on a BD FACSAria II. A purity above 95% was achieved for all sorted populations. PBMCs were separated immediately by Lymphoprep density gradient centrifugation and were stained directly, without being cultured. Samples were stained and sorted in pairs, with one healthy donor and one patient per experiment, so that batch effects were minimized.

General conclusions and limits of the study: Naive, central memory and regulatory TCRB repertoires appeared to be more alike among patients than among healthy donors. In all four CD4+ subsets, TCRB CDR3 length was moderately but significantly shorter in type 1 diabetes patients. Sequencing cDNA rather than genomic DNA could over-represent highly expressing activated cells, although activation and CD3 levels did not differ between groups. At VDJ recombination sites, patients with type 1 diabetes made fewer insertions and deleted more nucleotides, a pattern implying thymic rearrangement abnormalities. PCR may preferentially amplify shorter templates, but because patient and control samples were amplified and corrected together, any resulting skew would affect both groups equally. Because the HLA sub-analyses included only small numbers of individuals, any influence of HLA type on TCRB rearrangement was left unresolved.

This TCR derives from a young man in good health. Recombination joined TRBV28 with TRBJ2-1; D gene: possibly TRBD2, on 6 matching bases. Sample: central memory CD4+ T cells from blood. The nucleotide sequence is TGTGCCAGCGGGAGGACCTTCTCCTACAATGAGCAGTTCTTC. Translation gives CASGRTFSYNEQFF.